This T cell receptor (beta chain) was sequenced for a study of cytomegalovirus exposure and HLA in healthy donors. With V trimmed by 7 bases and J by 0 bases, 3 bases remained unmatched. The germline CDR1 and CDR2 sequences are SGDLS and YYNGEE. The CDR3 loop spans 13 amino acids. Researchers ran the PCR with 60 Vbeta and 13 Jbeta primers. Sequencing was performed with immunoSEQ multiplex PCR; in TCRdb, only in-frame clones are kept and a portion is missing. The sample has 100,000 to 120,000 clones; roughly 80% are singletons. The source of this sequence is a woman in her forties in good health and CMV-seropositive. This chain links TRBV9 with TRBJ2-7; 8 bases fit TRBD1. The sequenced material came from PBMCs. In DNA form, the CDR3 reads TGTGCCAGCTCGGACAGGGACTCCTACGAGCAGTACTTC. It yields the protein CASSDRDSYEQYF.